This T cell receptor (beta chain) was sequenced during a study of CD8 T cells in Susac syndrome. Points from the study as a whole: It was acknowledged in the study that its TCR sequencing and HLA analysis involved a relatively small number of individuals.

Random hexamers were used to reverse transcribe roughly 0.45 to 1 ug of RNA. By means of immunoSEQ multiplex PCR, TCR beta CDR3 spanning 54 Vbeta and 13 Jbeta underwent amplification. MiXCR, run by TCRdb on the immunoSEQ multiplex PCR reads, gives a single entry per CDR3 protein. The sample lists around 180,000 distinct CDR3 sequences, around 93% occurring once. The V and J ends lost 6 bases and 2 bases respectively, with 19 bases between them. This CDR3 has 17 residues. CD8+ and CD4+ T cells taken from blood had their TCR beta sequenced. Negative isolation was applied to CD8+ and CD4+ T cells, and FACS enrichment was applied to TEMRA cells. Worth noting for this clonotype: As yet, its antigen is unknown.

The chain employs TRBV12-3 or TRBV12-4 and TRBJ2-2; D may match TRBD1 or TRBD2 (5 bases each). The clonotype was recovered from a human donor with multiple sclerosis. Sequencing was performed on CD4+ T cells from PBMCs. CDR3 nucleotide sequence: TGTGCCAGCAGCTTTGATCCGGGACGGATAAACACCGGGGAGCTGTTTTTT. Its translation: CASSFDPGRINTGELFF.